This T cell receptor beta chain was identified during a study of blood T cell repertoires in COVID-19. Study-wide context: Sites in the United States, Italy and Spain provided acute and convalescent COVID-19 samples.

The CDR3 consists of 13 residues. The V end lost 3 bases, the J end lost 4 bases, and 9 bases lay between the germline ends. The germline V gene has CDR1 KGHSH and CDR2 LQKENI. This clone was picked up one time. Per the original data handling: Reference gene primer amplification gave nucleated cell count estimates. Only in-frame clones appear in the TCRdb table, and some are missing; sequencing was by immunoSEQ multiplex PCR. The DNA gave D and trimming, while V, J and clone size come from that table. Here the sample spans under 95,000 clones, roughly 86% being singletons. This receptor was identified in a man between 40 and 49 years old with acute or convalescent COVID-19. Specimen: peripheral blood. The rearrangement links TRBV18 to TRBJ1-2; D gene ambiguous. The chain's CDR3 is CASSPATGYGYTF. The CDR3 DNA is TGTGCCAGCTCACCGGCGACGGGCTATGGCTACACCTTC.